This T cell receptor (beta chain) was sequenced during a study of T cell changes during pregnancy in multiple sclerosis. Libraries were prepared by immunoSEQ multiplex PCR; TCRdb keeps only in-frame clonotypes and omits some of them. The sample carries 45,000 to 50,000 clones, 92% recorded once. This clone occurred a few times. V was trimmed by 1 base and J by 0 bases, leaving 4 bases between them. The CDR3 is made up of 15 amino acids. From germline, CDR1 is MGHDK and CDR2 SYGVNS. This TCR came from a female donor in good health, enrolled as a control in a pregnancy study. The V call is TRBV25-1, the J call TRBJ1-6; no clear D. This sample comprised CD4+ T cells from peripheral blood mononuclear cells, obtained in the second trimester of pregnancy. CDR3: CASSESYSYNSPLHF. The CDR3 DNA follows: TGTGCCAGCAGTGAATCTTACTCCTATAATTCACCCCTCCACTTT.